One and the same sample provided the 8 T cell receptor beta chains below, sequenced in a study of blood T cell repertoires in COVID-19. Produced via immunoSEQ multiplex PCR; TCRdb's table is partial and in-frame only. In the table there are about 320,000 clones, 80% to 90% of which are singletons. Sequenced sample: PBMCs or T cells enriched from blood (not recorded which). The receptors derive from a woman aged 18 to 35 who had recovered from COVID-19.

The genes are TRBV6-7 and TRBJ1-4; D is undetermined. TRBV6-7 is filed as an ORF, its function uncertain. CDR3 length: 17 residues. The V end lost 1 base, the J end lost 6 bases, and 18 bases lay between the germline ends. CDR3: CASSYWSRSAADEKLFF. The CDR3 DNA is TGTGCCAGCAGTTACTGGTCCCGTTCGGCGGCTGATGAAAAACTGTTTTTT.

The genes are TRBV7-8 and TRBJ2-7; 7 nucleotides match TRBD2. The CDR3 has 17 amino acids. Germline-derived CDR1 and CDR2 are SGHVS and FQNEAQ. The V segment lost 5 bases and the J segment 6 bases; nucleotides outside the gene matches: 19. This chain's CDR3 is CASSPQASGLGVGEQYF. CDR3 DNA sequence: TGTGCCAGCAGCCCGCAGGCGTCCGGACTAGGAGTTGGCGAGCAGTACTTC.

J is TRBJ1-1 and V is TRBV7-9, with D perhaps matching TRBD1 (5 bases). Germline V gene sequence: CDR1 SEHNR, CDR2 FQNEAQ (reference sequence). V lost 1 base and J 6 bases, leaving 18 bases between the germline ends. This CDR3 contains 16 residues. This CDR3 reads CASSLGVAGLYAEAFF. The DNA of the CDR3 is TGTGCCAGCAGCTTAGGTGTTGCAGGGTTGTACGCTGAAGCTTTCTTT. Looking up the rest from reference TRBV7-9 and TRBJ1-1 gives the full variable domain: DTGVSQNPRHKITKRGQNVTFRCDPISEHNRLYWYRQTLGQGPEFLTYFQNEAQLEKSRLLSDRFSAERPKGSFSTLEIQRTEQGDSAMYLCASSLGVAGLYAEAFFGQGTRLTVV.

V usage is TRBV6-5 and J usage is TRBJ2-3, with 10 nucleotides matching TRBD1. V shed 0 bases and J 1 base; nucleotides not matched to a gene: 1. Looked up from germline, CDR1 is MNHEY and CDR2 is SVGAGI. This CDR3 has 16 amino acids. CDR3 sequence reads: CASSYSGTGGTDTQYF. For the CDR3, the DNA is TGTGCCAGCAGTTACTCCGGGACAGGGGGCACAGATACGCAGTATTTT.

This chain uses TRBV5-3 with TRBJ2-4, with D possibly matching TRBD1 (6 bases). TRBV5-3 falls under the ORF class, with uncertain function. This CDR3 region has 18 residues. Trimming pared 1 base from V and 0 bases from J, leaving 17 bases between. CDR3 nucleotide sequence: TGTGCCAGAAGCTTGAGCTTTTCAGGGGTTTTAGCCAAAAACATTCAGTACTTC. This encodes CARSLSFSGVLAKNIQYF.

V and J are TRBV14 and TRBJ2-3; 8 bases are a match to TRBD2. CDR1 is SGHDN, CDR2 FVKESK, per germline. Trimming removed 0 bases from V and 5 bases from J; junction bases left unmatched: 4. The CDR3 is made up of 15 amino acids. CDR3 sequence (DNA): TGTGCCAGCAGCCAAGAGCCCCTAGCGGGAGATACGCAGTATTTT. Translated: CASSQEPLAGDTQYF.

Comments on this clone: At one of its ends the junction is not consistent with the germline gene, which may arise from a read error. This chain uses TRBV24-1 with TRBJ1-2; D unclear. Germline lookup yields CDR1 KGHDR and CDR2 SFDVKD. CDR3 size: 10 residues. CDR3 residues: CATSTFSCFF. CDR3 bases: TGTGCCACTTCGACTTTCTCTTGTTTCTTC.

The CDR3 nucleotides read TGTGCCAGCAGTGAATATACGGTACCAGAGACCCAGTACTTC. Its protein product is CASSEYTVPETQYF. The rearrangement uses TRBV25-1 and TRBJ2-5, with D unresolved. The CDR3 is made up of 14 amino acids. V lost 0 bases, J lost 4 bases, and 9 bases lay in between. CDR1 and CDR2 (germline): MGHDK, SYGVNS. The variable domain in full, with the rest retrieved from reference TRBV25-1 and TRBJ2-5, is EADIYQTPRYLVIGTGKKITLECSQTMGHDKMYWYQQDPGMELHLIHYSYGVNSTEKGDLSSESTVSRIRTEHFPLTLESARPSHTSQYLCASSEYTVPETQYFGPGTRLLVL.